This TCR beta chain emerged from a study of cytomegalovirus exposure and HLA in healthy donors. In the case of this clone: Its target is not known.

The PCR had 60 Vbeta and 13 Jbeta primers. In the original processing: About 12 million of the approximately 80 million unique TCR beta chains counted in a later analysis were shared. This table comes from immunoSEQ multiplex PCR, and its TCRdb copy is limited to in-frame clones, with some not included. Clonal size and the V and J genes are those of that table, whereas D and trimming came from the DNA. The sample includes some 200,000 clones, roughly 13% of them seen just once. Germline V gene lookup returns CDR1 LNHNV and CDR2 YYDKDF (reference sequence). Trimming took 4 bases from V and 1 from J; bases not matched to a gene: 3. The CDR3 spans 16 residues. Findings and caveats of the study: Rare TCR sequences dominated, though some public TCRs recurred in many donors. Researchers catalogued some 160 TCR beta chains as cytomegalovirus-associated.

This TCR derives from a man aged 50-59 years in good health and CMV-seropositive. The V call is TRBV15, the J call TRBJ2-5; the match to TRBD2 covers 13 bases. Sequenced material: PBMCs. The CDR3, as DNA: TGTGCCACCAGCACCGGACTAGCGGGGGCCCAAGAGACCCAGTACTTC. The encoded protein is CATSTGLAGAQETQYF.